This entry concerns a single T cell receptor beta chain. Its antigen is currently unknown. Germline V lookup: CDR1 MNHNY, CDR2 SVGAGI (reference sequence). With 4 bases clipped from V and 6 bases from J, the junction kept 11 bases outside the gene matches. The CDR3 loop spans 16 amino acids. This record comes from a study of graft-versus-host responses after intestinal transplantation. Study-wide context: Multivisceral, liver-intestinal, or isolated intestinal grafts were transplanted into recipients.

Produced via immunoSEQ multiplex PCR; TCRdb's table is partial and in-frame only. The profile shows more than 100,000 clones, 85% to 95% of them singletons. Overall study findings and caveats: In recipient marrow, GvH clones were found, and some appeared first in ileum or blood.

This TCR was recovered from a human donor who received an intestinal transplant. The chain uses TRBV6-6 and TRBJ2-1; the match to TRBD1 covers 8 bases. Sequencing used unstimulated CD4+ T cells sorted from spleen or lymph node cells, obtained before intestinal transplant. The CDR3 sequence: CASSLGQGTGFNEQFF. DNA of the CDR3: TGTGCCAGCAGTTTAGGACAGGGTACCGGGTTCAATGAGCAGTTCTTC.